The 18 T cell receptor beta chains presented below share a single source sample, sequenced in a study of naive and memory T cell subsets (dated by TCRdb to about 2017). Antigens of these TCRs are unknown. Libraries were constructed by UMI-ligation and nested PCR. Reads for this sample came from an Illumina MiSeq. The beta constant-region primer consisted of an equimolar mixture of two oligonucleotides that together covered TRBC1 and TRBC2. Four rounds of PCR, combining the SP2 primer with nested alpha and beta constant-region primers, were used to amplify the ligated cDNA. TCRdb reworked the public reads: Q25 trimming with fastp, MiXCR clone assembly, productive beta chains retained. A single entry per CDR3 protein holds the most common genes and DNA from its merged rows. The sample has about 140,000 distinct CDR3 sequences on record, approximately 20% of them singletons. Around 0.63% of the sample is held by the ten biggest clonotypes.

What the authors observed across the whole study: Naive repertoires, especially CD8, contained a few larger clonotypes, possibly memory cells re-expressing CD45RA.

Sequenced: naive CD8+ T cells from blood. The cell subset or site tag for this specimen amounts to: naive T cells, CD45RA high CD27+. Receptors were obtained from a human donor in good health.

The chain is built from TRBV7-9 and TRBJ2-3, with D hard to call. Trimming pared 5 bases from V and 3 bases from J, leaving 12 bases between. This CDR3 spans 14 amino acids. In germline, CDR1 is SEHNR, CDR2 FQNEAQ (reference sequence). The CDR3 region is CASSPSEGTDTQYF. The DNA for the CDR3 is TGTGCCAGCAGCCCAAGTGAAGGTACAGATACGCAGTATTTT.

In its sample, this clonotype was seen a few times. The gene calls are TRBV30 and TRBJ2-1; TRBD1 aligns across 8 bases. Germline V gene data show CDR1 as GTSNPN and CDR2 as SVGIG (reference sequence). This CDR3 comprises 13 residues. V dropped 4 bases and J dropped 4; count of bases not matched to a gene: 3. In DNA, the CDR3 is TGTGCCTGGACCGGGACAGGTTACAATGAGCAGTTCTTC. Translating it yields CAWTGTGYNEQFF.

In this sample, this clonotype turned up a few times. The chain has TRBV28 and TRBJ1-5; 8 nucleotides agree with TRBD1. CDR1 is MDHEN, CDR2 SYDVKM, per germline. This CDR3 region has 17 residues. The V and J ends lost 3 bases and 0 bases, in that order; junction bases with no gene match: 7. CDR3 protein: CASSFLVTGDSNQPQHF. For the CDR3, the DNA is TGTGCCAGCAGTTTCCTGGTGACAGGGGATAGCAATCAGCCCCAGCATTTT.

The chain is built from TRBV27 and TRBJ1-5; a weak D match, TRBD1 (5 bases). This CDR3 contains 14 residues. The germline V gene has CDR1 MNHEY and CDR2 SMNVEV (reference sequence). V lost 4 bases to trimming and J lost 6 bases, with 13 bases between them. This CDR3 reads CASSSSMGGQPQHF. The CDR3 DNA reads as TGTGCCAGCAGTTCCTCGATGGGGGGTCAGCCCCAGCATTTT.

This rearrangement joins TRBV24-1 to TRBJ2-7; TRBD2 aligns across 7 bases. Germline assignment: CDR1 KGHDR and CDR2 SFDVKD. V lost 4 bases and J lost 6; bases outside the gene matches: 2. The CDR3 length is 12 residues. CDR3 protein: CATSEPGGEQYF. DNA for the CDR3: TGTGCCACCAGTGAGCCGGGAGGCGAGCAGTACTTC.

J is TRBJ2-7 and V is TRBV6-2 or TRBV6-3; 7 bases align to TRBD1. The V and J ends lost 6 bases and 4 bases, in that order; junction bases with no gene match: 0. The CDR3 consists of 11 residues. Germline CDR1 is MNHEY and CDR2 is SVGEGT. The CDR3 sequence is CASRTGYEQYF. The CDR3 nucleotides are TGTGCCAGCAGGACAGGGTACGAGCAGTACTTC.

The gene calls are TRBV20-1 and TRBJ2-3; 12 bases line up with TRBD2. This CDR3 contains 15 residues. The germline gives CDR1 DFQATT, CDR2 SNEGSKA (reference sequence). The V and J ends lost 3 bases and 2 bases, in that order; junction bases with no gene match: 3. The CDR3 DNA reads TGCAGTGCTAGTCGGACTAGCGGGGTCACAGATACGCAGTATTTT. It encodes CSASRTSGVTDTQYF.

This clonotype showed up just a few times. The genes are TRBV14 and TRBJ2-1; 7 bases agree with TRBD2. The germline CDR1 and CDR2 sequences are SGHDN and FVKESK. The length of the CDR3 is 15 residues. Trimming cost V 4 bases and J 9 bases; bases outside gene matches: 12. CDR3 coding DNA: TGTGCCAGCAGCCCTAGCGGTAACAATTGGGGTGAGCAGTTCTTC. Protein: CASSPSGNNWGEQFF.

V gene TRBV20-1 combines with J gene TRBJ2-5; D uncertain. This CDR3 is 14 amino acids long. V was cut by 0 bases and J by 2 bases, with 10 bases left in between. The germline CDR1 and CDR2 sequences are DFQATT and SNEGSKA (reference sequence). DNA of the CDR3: TGCAGTGCTAGAGATGGTTTTGGGCAAGAGACCCAGTACTTC. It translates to CSARDGFGQETQYF.

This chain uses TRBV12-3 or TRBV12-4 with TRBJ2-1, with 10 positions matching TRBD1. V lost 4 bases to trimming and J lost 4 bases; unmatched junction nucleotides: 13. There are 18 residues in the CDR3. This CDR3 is CASSSSGQGDIRYNEQFF. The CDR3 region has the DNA TGTGCCAGCAGTTCGAGTGGACAGGGGGATATTCGGTACAATGAGCAGTTCTTC.

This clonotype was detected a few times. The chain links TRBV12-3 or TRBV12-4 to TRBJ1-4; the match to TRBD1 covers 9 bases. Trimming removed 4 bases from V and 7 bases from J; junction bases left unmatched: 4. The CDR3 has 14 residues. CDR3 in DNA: TGTGCCAGCAGTTCATCGGACAGGGGTGAAAAACTGTTTTTT. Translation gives CASSSSDRGEKLFF.

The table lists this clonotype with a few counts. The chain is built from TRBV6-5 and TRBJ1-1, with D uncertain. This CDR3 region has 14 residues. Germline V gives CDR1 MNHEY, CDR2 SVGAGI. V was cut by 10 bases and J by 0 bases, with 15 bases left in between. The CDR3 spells CATLSIGMNTEAFF. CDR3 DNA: TGTGCCACCCTTTCGATAGGGATGAACACTGAAGCTTTCTTT.

The CDR3 is CASSQRWGIEQYF. The DNA of the CDR3 is TGCGCCAGCAGCCAGCGATGGGGGATCGAGCAGTACTTC. This chain links TRBV4-3 with TRBJ2-7; the D gene could be TRBD1 or TRBD2 (5 bases each). The CDR3 extends over 13 amino acids. V was clipped by 3 bases and J by 6 bases, with 12 bases between them. Germline CDR1 LGHNA, CDR2 YSLEER.

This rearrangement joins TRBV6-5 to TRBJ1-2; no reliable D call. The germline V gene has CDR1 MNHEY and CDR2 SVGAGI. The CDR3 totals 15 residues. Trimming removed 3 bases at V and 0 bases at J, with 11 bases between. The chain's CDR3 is CASSYRGEANYGYTF. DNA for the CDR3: TGTGCCAGCAGTTATCGCGGAGAAGCTAACTATGGCTACACCTTC.

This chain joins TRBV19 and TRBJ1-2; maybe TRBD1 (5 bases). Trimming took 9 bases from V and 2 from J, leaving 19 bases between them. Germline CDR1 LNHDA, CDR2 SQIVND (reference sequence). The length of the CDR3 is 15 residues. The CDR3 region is CASQSTGGENYGYTF. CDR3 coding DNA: TGTGCCAGCCAGTCGACGGGGGGAGAGAACTATGGCTACACCTTC.

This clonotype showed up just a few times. The CDR3 DNA follows: TGTGCCAGCAGCCCATTGGGATCACCCCTCCACTTT. Amino acids: CASSPLGSPLHF. This chain connects TRBV14 to TRBJ1-6; no definite D call. Trimming cost V 4 bases and J 10 bases, with 8 bases left between them. The germline CDR1 and CDR2 sequences are SGHDN and FVKESK. This CDR3 comprises 12 residues.

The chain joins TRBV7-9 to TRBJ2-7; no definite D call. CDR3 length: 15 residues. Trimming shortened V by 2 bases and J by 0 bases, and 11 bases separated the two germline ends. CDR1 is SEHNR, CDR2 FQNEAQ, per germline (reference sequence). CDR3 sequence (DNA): TGTGCCAGCAGCTTAATGACTGGAGACTCCTACGAGCAGTACTTC. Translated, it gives CASSLMTGDSYEQYF.

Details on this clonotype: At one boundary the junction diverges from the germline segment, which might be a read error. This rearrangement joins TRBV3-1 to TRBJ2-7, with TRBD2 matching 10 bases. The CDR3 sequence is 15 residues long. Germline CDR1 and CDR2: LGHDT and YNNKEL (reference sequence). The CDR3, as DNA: TGTGCCAGCAACCAAGGACTAGCGGAATCCTACGAGCAGTACTTC. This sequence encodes CASNQGLAESYEQYF.